Following are 32 T cell receptor beta chains from one sample sequenced in a study of blood T cell repertoires in COVID-19. Method: immunoSEQ multiplex PCR; TCRdb's copy keeps in-frame clones and lacks some. The data show approximately 200,000 clones, less than 90% seen once. The source material was PBMCs or T cells enriched from blood (not recorded which). The receptor set was obtained from a woman aged 25 to 45 who had been exposed to COVID-19.

V and J are TRBV6-5 and TRBJ1-2; D perhaps matches TRBD1 (6 bases). Trimming stripped 7 bases from V and 3 bases from J, with 15 bases between. CDR1 and CDR2 (germline): MNHEY, SVGAGI. The CDR3 is 14 residues long. The CDR3 is CASNNRDLDYGYTF. For the CDR3, the DNA is TGTGCCAGCAACAACAGGGATCTAGACTATGGCTACACCTTC.

The CDR3 sequence is CASSVGQGFDEKLFF. CDR3 bases: TGTGCCAGCAGTGTGGGACAGGGTTTTGATGAAAAACTGTTTTTT. V gene TRBV2 combines with J gene TRBJ1-4; the match to TRBD1 covers 9 bases. The CDR3 sequence is 15 residues long. Germline-derived CDR1 and CDR2 are SNHLY and FYNNEI. The ends lost 4 bases at V and 6 bases at J; junction bases unmatched: 6.

The chain combines TRBV19 with TRBJ1-2; 9 nucleotides line up with TRBD1. Germline CDR1 and CDR2: LNHDA and SQIVND (reference sequence). CDR3 length equals 14 residues. V gave up 11 bases and J gave up 5 bases; unmatched junction bases: 12. The CDR3 loop reads CAGSPSDRGYGYTF. CDR3 coding DNA: TGTGCCGGATCCCCCTCGGACAGGGGTTATGGCTACACCTTC.

The gene calls are TRBV6-5 and TRBJ1-1; 7 bases fit TRBD1. From germline, CDR1 is MNHEY and CDR2 SVGAGI. This CDR3 has 14 amino acids. Losses at the gene ends were 8 bases for V and 1 base for J; bases not matched to a gene: 7. Here the CDR3 reads CASGQGGRNTEAFF. The CDR3 DNA is TGTGCCAGCGGGCAGGGGGGTCGGAACACTGAAGCTTTCTTT.

This rearrangement joins TRBV5-1 to TRBJ2-7; 9 nucleotides align to TRBD2. CDR1 is SGHRS and CDR2 is YFSETQ in the germline V gene. The CDR3 has 13 residues. V shed 2 bases, J shed 7 bases, and the junction held 4 bases outside the gene matches. CDR3 amino acids: CASSFLAGEEQYF. CDR3 DNA: TGCGCCAGCAGCTTCTTAGCGGGGGAGGAGCAGTACTTC.

The rearrangement links TRBV5-5 to TRBJ1-1; a possible D gene is TRBD1 (5 bases). Germline values: CDR1 SGHKS, CDR2 YYEKEE (reference sequence). V was cut by 3 bases and J by 0 bases, with 12 bases left in between. The CDR3 runs to 15 residues. The CDR3 region has the DNA TGTGCCAGCAGCTCCCCGACAGATATGAACACTGAAGCTTTCTTT. Its translation is CASSSPTDMNTEAFF.

This clone was counted many times. The chain carries TRBV19 and TRBJ2-7; possible D gene TRBD2, 5 bases. This CDR3 is 14 amino acids long. V shed 3 bases and J shed 0 bases, with 9 bases lying between them. CDR1 LNHDA and CDR2 SQIVND come from the germline V gene (reference sequence). DNA of the CDR3: TGTGCCAGTAGTATGTATGGGAGCTCCTACGAGCAGTACTTC. This translates into CASSMYGSSYEQYF.

The V and J genes are TRBV11-2 and TRBJ2-5, with 11 bases aligning to TRBD1. Germline assignment: CDR1 SGHAT and CDR2 FQNNGV. The CDR3 length is 16 residues. V shed 5 bases and J 2 bases; nucleotides not matched to a gene: 7. The CDR3 nucleotides are TGTGCCAGCAGCCCGGGGACAGGGGGTGGGCAAGAGACCCAGTACTTC. It yields the protein CASSPGTGGGQETQYF.

V usage is TRBV6-1 and J usage is TRBJ2-2; 8 bases agree with TRBD1. CDR1 is MNHNS and CDR2 is SASEGT in the germline V gene. The CDR3 is 15 residues long. V dropped 3 bases and J dropped 8; count of bases not matched to a gene: 8. The CDR3 DNA follows: TGTGCCAGCAGTGACGGACAGGGTTTGGGGGGGGAGCTGTTTTTT. Translated, it gives CASSDGQGLGGELFF.

The chain has TRBV18 and TRBJ1-2; D ambiguous. The CDR3 runs 14 residues. The V gene lost 3 bases and the J gene lost 0 bases, with 8 bases spanning the gap. CDR1 is KGHSH, CDR2 LQKENI, per germline. The CDR3 sequence: CASSPAAANYGYTF. For the CDR3, the DNA is TGTGCCAGCTCACCCGCGGCAGCTAACTATGGCTACACCTTC.

The rearrangement joins TRBV19 to TRBJ1-1; TRBD1 is a possible D gene (6 bases). The CDR3 loop spans 16 amino acids. Germline V gene data show CDR1 as LNHDA and CDR2 as SQIVND (reference sequence). Trimming took 6 bases from V and 1 from J, leaving 18 bases between them. CDR3 loop: CASRTQGFLWNTEAFF. The DNA for the CDR3 is TGTGCCAGTAGAACTCAGGGGTTCTTGTGGAACACTGAAGCTTTCTTT. Supplemented by reference TRBV19 and TRBJ1-1, the full variable domain reads DGGITQSPKYLFRKEGQNVTLSCEQNLNHDAMYWYRQDPGQGLRLIYYSQIVNDFQKGDIAEGYSVSREKKESFPLTVTSAQKNPTAFYLCASRTQGFLWNTEAFFGQGTRLTVV.

This sequence joins TRBV10-3 and TRBJ2-2; D remains unclear. Trimming left V 6 bases short and J 0 bases short, with 8 bases between. Germline V gene sequence: CDR1 ENHRY, CDR2 SYGVKD. This CDR3 has 14 residues. CDR3 nucleotide sequence: TGTGCCATCAGCCTCAGTGCGAACACCGGGGAGCTGTTTTTT. Its translation: CAISLSANTGELFF.

V is TRBV2 and J is TRBJ2-6, with TRBD2 identical over 7 bases. J lost 2 bases, V lost 4 bases, and 11 bases had no gene match. The V gene's germline CDR1 is SNHLY and CDR2 FYNNEI. CDR3 length equals 18 residues. CDR3 amino acids: CASSGTRLLGPGANVLTF. The CDR3 DNA reads as TGTGCCAGCAGTGGGACTAGGCTCCTTGGTCCTGGGGCCAACGTCCTGACTTTC.

V usage is TRBV4-1 and J usage is TRBJ1-4, with a possible D match to TRBD1 (5 bases). The CDR3 extends over 15 amino acids. V lost 3 bases, J lost 10 bases, and 18 bases lay in between. The germline V gene has CDR1 MGHRA and CDR2 YSYEKL. CDR3 sequence reads: CASSQLTDFGGKLFF. DNA for the CDR3: TGCGCCAGCAGCCAGCTGACGGACTTCGGGGGAAAACTGTTTTTT.

The chain has TRBV30 and TRBJ1-1; 7 bases are a match to TRBD1. V lost 0 bases to trimming and J lost 0 bases; unmatched junction nucleotides: 10. CDR1 and CDR2 from the germline V gene are GTSNPN and SVGIG (reference sequence). There are 17 residues in the CDR3. Written as DNA, the CDR3 is TGTGCCTGGAGTGTACGGTCGGGACAGACAATGAACACTGAAGCTTTCTTT. It specifies CAWSVRSGQTMNTEAFF.

This clone showed up just a few times. The chain employs TRBV5-1 and TRBJ2-7, with 8 bases identical to TRBD1. CDR3 length: 13 amino acids. V dropped 5 bases and J dropped 3; count of bases not matched to a gene: 4. Germline CDR1 and CDR2: SGHRS and YFSETQ. CDR3 bases: TGCGCCAGCAGTGTGGACAGGGTCTACGAGCAGTACTTC. Its protein is CASSVDRVYEQYF.

The J gene is TRBJ1-2, the V gene TRBV2; maybe TRBD1 (5 bases). Germline CDR1 reads SNHLY; CDR2 reads FYNNEI. The CDR3 runs 16 residues. Trimming removed 0 bases from V and 4 bases from J, with 15 bases in between. The CDR3 is CASSEADTLPLYGYTF. In DNA, the CDR3 is TGTGCCAGCAGTGAAGCGGACACCCTCCCCCTCTATGGCTACACCTTC.

The CDR3 here is CAWSAGTGVETQYF. The CDR3 DNA follows: TGTGCCTGGAGCGCCGGGACAGGGGTCGAGACCCAGTACTTC. The V gene is TRBV30, the J gene TRBJ2-5, with 10 bases fitting TRBD1. Germline-derived CDR1 and CDR2 are GTSNPN and SVGIG (reference sequence). V lost 3 bases to trimming and J lost 5 bases; unmatched junction nucleotides: 6. The CDR3 sequence is 14 residues long.

In this sample, this clone turned up once. The chain combines TRBV6-5 with TRBJ2-1; 7 nucleotides align to TRBD1. Trimming at V came to 0 bases and at J to 0 bases, leaving 2 bases not matched to a gene. The CDR3 covers 16 residues. Germline V gene data show CDR1 as MNHEY and CDR2 as SVGAGI. The CDR3 here is CASSYSDRSSYNEQFF. The CDR3 DNA reads TGTGCCAGCAGTTACTCGGACAGGAGCTCCTACAATGAGCAGTTCTTC.

The V and J genes are TRBV28 and TRBJ2-3; 7 nucleotides line up with TRBD2. Germline V lookup: CDR1 MDHEN, CDR2 SYDVKM. With V trimmed by 8 bases and J by 3 bases, 11 bases remained unmatched. The CDR3 runs 15 residues. The CDR3 nucleotides are TGTGCCAGCCCTCCCGCGGGGGTCTTGACAGATACGCAGTATTTT. It specifies CASPPAGVLTDTQYF.

The chain has TRBV9 and TRBJ2-4; D not certain. Per germline, CDR1 SGDLS and CDR2 YYNGEE. Trimming stripped 1 base from V and 0 bases from J, with 5 bases between. The CDR3 has 14 amino acids. CDR3 residues: CASSVSVAKNIQYF. The CDR3 DNA sequence: TGTGCCAGCAGCGTATCGGTAGCCAAAAACATTCAGTACTTC.

The J gene is TRBJ2-3, the V gene TRBV30; 8 bases line up with TRBD2. The CDR3 has 15 amino acids. After removal of 1 base from V and 2 bases from J, the junction contained 5 bases not matched to a gene. The germline V gene has CDR1 GTSNPN and CDR2 SVGIG (reference sequence). In DNA form, the CDR3 reads TGTGCCTGGAGTGAGGGTAGCGGGATCACAGATACGCAGTATTTT. Amino acid sequence: CAWSEGSGITDTQYF.

The chain links TRBV10-3 to TRBJ2-7, with D perhaps TRBD1 (6 bases). Trimming stripped 10 bases from V and 1 base from J, with 17 bases between. CDR1 is ENHRY, CDR2 SYGVKD, per germline. The CDR3 consists of 14 residues. CDR3: CATISDRRSYEQYF. The CDR3 DNA is TGTGCCACCATTTCGGACAGACGATCCTACGAGCAGTACTTC.

The chain combines TRBV6-5 with TRBJ2-1, with 11 bases aligning to TRBD1. Trimming removed 6 bases from V and 2 bases from J; junction bases left unmatched: 3. Germline values: CDR1 MNHEY, CDR2 SVGAGI. The CDR3 is made up of 15 amino acids. The CDR3 loop reads CASSRTGGTYNEQFF. CDR3 coding DNA: TGTGCCAGCAGCCGGACAGGGGGCACCTACAATGAGCAGTTCTTC.

This clone was seen a few times. The CDR3 DNA reads as TGTGCCAGCAGCCCCGGGACAGGGGTCCGCTACGAGCAGTACTTC. Protein sequence: CASSPGTGVRYEQYF. The chain carries TRBV11-3 and TRBJ2-7, with TRBD1 matching 10 bases. The CDR3 length is 15 residues. After removal of 5 bases from V and 3 bases from J, the junction contained 7 bases not matched to a gene. CDR1 and CDR2 (germline): SGHNT, YENEEA.

This chain uses TRBV27 with TRBJ2-7; D not resolved. The CDR3 contains 13 residues. Trimming took off 0 bases at V and 3 bases at J, with 6 bases between the two ends. Germline CDR1 is MNHEY and CDR2 is SMNVEV (reference sequence). The CDR3 sequence: CASSLSPGYEQYF. CDR3 bases: TGTGCCAGCAGTTTATCCCCCGGCTACGAGCAGTACTTC.

The chain employs TRBV28 and TRBJ2-7; possible D gene TRBD1, 6 bases. Germline-derived CDR1 and CDR2 are MDHEN and SYDVKM. Trimming shortened V by 6 bases and J by 5 bases, and 14 bases separated the two germline ends. This CDR3 contains 13 residues. The CDR3 is CASRVTGLDEQYF. The CDR3 DNA sequence: TGTGCCAGCAGGGTTACAGGGCTGGACGAGCAGTACTTC.

This sequence joins TRBV29-1 and TRBJ1-3; no clear D gene. The CDR3 spans 15 residues. Trimming took 4 bases from V and 0 from J, leaving 13 bases between them. Germline V CDR1 and CDR2: SQVTM, ANQGSEA. The CDR3 nucleotides are TGCAGCGTTGTGGAGTCCCAGAACTCTGGAAACACCATATATTTT. It is translated as CSVVESQNSGNTIYF.

The V call is TRBV11-3, the J call TRBJ1-2, with TRBD1 matching over 7 bases. The germline CDR1 and CDR2 sequences are SGHNT and YENEEA. The V and J ends lost 5 bases and 6 bases, in that order; junction bases with no gene match: 6. CDR3 length: 13 amino acids. The CDR3 DNA reads TGTGCCAGCAGCCCCACAGGGGTAAATGGCTACACCTTC. Amino acids: CASSPTGVNGYTF.

The rearrangement joins TRBV4-2 to TRBJ1-3; 7 bases fit TRBD1. Germline-derived CDR1 and CDR2 are LGHNA and YNFKEQ. V lost 4 bases, J lost 4 bases, and 7 bases stayed unmatched. The CDR3 sequence is 15 residues long. CDR3 sequence reads: CASSLAQGKGNTIYF. The CDR3, as DNA: TGTGCCAGCAGCCTGGCACAGGGGAAAGGAAACACCATATATTTT.

J is TRBJ1-1 and V is TRBV13; TRBD1 matches at 10 bases. V trimming: 5 bases; J trimming: 1 base; junction bases outside the gene matches: 4. CDR1 and CDR2 (germline): PRHDT, FYEKMQ (reference sequence). The CDR3 totals 15 residues. In nucleotides, the CDR3 is TGTGCCAGCAGCACCAGGACAGGGGGGAACACTGAAGCTTTCTTT. Translating gives CASSTRTGGNTEAFF.

The chain combines TRBV7-3 with TRBJ2-1; TRBD2 matches at 10 bases. J gave up 6 bases and V 5 bases, and 16 bases lay outside the gene matches. From germline, CDR1 is SGHTA and CDR2 FQGTGA. This CDR3 region has 18 residues. CDR3 in amino acids: CASSPRPLSGGAVNEQFF. The CDR3 DNA sequence: TGTGCCAGCAGCCCGCGACCATTAAGCGGGGGGGCCGTCAATGAGCAGTTCTTC.